This TCR beta chain stems from a study of cytomegalovirus exposure and HLA in healthy donors. A remark on this clone: Its specificity is not known.

This CDR3 has 15 residues. V lost 5 bases, J lost 6 bases, and 4 bases stayed unmatched. From germline, CDR1 is SEHNR and CDR2 FQNEAQ (reference sequence). Broader study findings: CMV serostatus was the only recorded immune exposure for donors. Prior analysis indicated that the majority of TCR beta V segments exhibited productivity approximately 87% or approximately 30% of the time. The listing of 150 to 200 TCR beta chains classed them as cytomegalovirus-associated.

PCR used 60 Vbeta primers and 13 Jbeta primers. Measured with immunoSEQ multiplex PCR; TCRdb has only the in-frame clones, and not every one. Here the sample spans approximately 150,000 clones, over 75% being singletons. The TCR originated in a man aged 35-49 years in good health and CMV-seronegative. V usage is TRBV7-9 and J usage is TRBJ2-2, with 12 bases aligning to TRBD2. Source material: PBMCs. This CDR3 reads CASSPPSGGAGELFF. The CDR3 region has the DNA TGTGCCAGCAGCCCCCCTAGCGGGGGGGCCGGGGAGCTGTTTTTT.